Shown below are 12 T cell receptor beta chains from a single sample sequenced in a study of CD8+ T cells in alopecia areata. Extracted RNA was reverse transcribed, and the resulting cDNA served as sequencing template. Assay: immunoSEQ multiplex PCR; the TCRdb copy retains only in-frame clones and omits some. There are some 170,000 clones in the sample; around half occur only once, and approximately 10% lies in the top ten. This sample's treatment: oral pan-JAK inhibitor, 5-10 mg twice daily. Sample: CD8+ T cells sorted from blood, taken at week 24, from a patient treated with tofacitinib. The receptors derive from a human donor with alopecia areata.

The chain links TRBV29-1 to TRBJ1-2; D unresolved. The ends were cut back, 4 bases at V and 0 bases at J, with 12 bases in the middle. This CDR3 spans 14 amino acids. Germline V CDR1 and CDR2: SQVTM, ANQGSEA. The CDR3 protein is CSVVGDLTNYGYTF. For the CDR3, the DNA is TGCAGCGTTGTGGGCGACCTCACTAACTATGGCTACACCTTC. The full variable domain, completed using reference TRBV29-1 and TRBJ1-2, is SAVISQKPSRDICQRGTSLTIQCQVDSQVTMMFWYRQQPGQSLTLIATANQGSEATYESGFVIDKFPISRPNLTFSTLTVSNMSPEDSSIYLCSVVGDLTNYGYTFGSGTRLTVV.

This sequence joins TRBV7-9 and TRBJ2-7, with 7 bases that match TRBD1. CDR3 length: 12 amino acids. Losses at the gene ends were 6 bases for V and 4 bases for J; bases not matched to a gene: 3. Germline values: CDR1 SEHNR, CDR2 FQNEAQ (reference sequence). Written as DNA, the CDR3 is TGTGCCAGCAGTTTACAGGGGTACGAGCAGTACTTC. As protein: CASSLQGYEQYF.

The table lists this clone with a count of one. The V call is TRBV29-1, the J call TRBJ1-2; perhaps TRBD1 as D (5 bases). The germline gives CDR1 SQVTM, CDR2 ANQGSEA. CDR3 length: 13 amino acids. V gave up 6 bases and J gave up 2 bases, with 13 bases separating them. The CDR3 nucleotides read TGCAGCGTCATCGAAGGGGCAAACTATGGCTACACCTTC. It specifies CSVIEGANYGYTF.

The V call is TRBV29-1, the J call TRBJ2-7; 9 bases match TRBD1. The CDR3 is 11 residues long. The germline V gene has CDR1 SQVTM and CDR2 ANQGSEA. The V gene end was trimmed by 7 bases and the J gene end by 8 bases; junction bases not matched to a gene: 6. CDR3 residues: CSAWDRDQQYF. The CDR3 DNA is TGCAGCGCTTGGGACAGGGATCAGCAGTACTTC.

This clone was detected only a few times. The chain employs TRBV27 and TRBJ2-7; no definite D call. CDR3 length: 13 amino acids. V was pared by 1 base and J by 6 bases, with 10 bases between. Germline values: CDR1 MNHEY, CDR2 SMNVEV (reference sequence). Here the CDR3 reads CASSLYPNIEQYF. CDR3 bases: TGTGCCAGCAGTTTATATCCCAACATCGAGCAGTACTTC.

This clone was picked up one time. This sequence joins TRBV30 and TRBJ1-6; D not certain. This CDR3 region has 15 residues. Germline lookup yields CDR1 GTSNPN and CDR2 SVGIG (reference sequence). With 0 bases removed from V and 6 bases from J, the gap between germline ends came to 12 bases. The CDR3 DNA reads as TGTGCCTGGAGTGTAAACACGGAGGTTAATTCACCCCTCCACTTT. Translation gives CAWSVNTEVNSPLHF.

About this clone itself: This sample includes further DNA sequences coding for the same CDR3. The chain joins TRBV29-1 to TRBJ2-7; no clear D gene. The CDR3 totals 11 residues. Trimming shortened V by 5 bases and J by 0 bases, and 5 bases separated the two germline ends. CDR1 SQVTM and CDR2 ANQGSEA come from the germline V gene. DNA for the CDR3: TGCAGCGTTCGGAGCTCCTACGAGCAGTACTTC. This encodes CSVRSSYEQYF.

This rearrangement joins TRBV30 to TRBJ2-7, with 8 bases lining up with TRBD1. There are 14 residues in the CDR3. The J segment lost 5 bases and the V segment lost 3 bases, leaving 9 bases of the junction unmatched. Germline CDR1 reads GTSNPN; CDR2 reads SVGIG (reference sequence). Here the CDR3 reads CAWSRAGQGDEQYF. CDR3 nucleotide sequence: TGTGCCTGGAGCCGAGCCGGACAGGGAGACGAGCAGTACTTC.

This chain links TRBV29-1 with TRBJ2-5; D is unresolved. There are 10 residues in the CDR3. Germline CDR1 reads SQVTM; CDR2 reads ANQGSEA. V gave up 3 bases and J gave up 7 bases, with 6 bases separating them. The CDR3 DNA follows: TGCAGCGTTGATATCGGGACCCAGTACTTC. This gives the protein CSVDIGTQYF.

J is TRBJ1-4 and V is TRBV2, with a tentative D call TRBD1 (6 bases). The CDR3 has 15 amino acids. Germline lookup yields CDR1 SNHLY and CDR2 FYNNEI. Trimming pared 11 bases from V and 5 bases from J, leaving 21 bases between. CDR3 loop: CAQRGLLQGNEKLFF. The CDR3 region has the DNA TGTGCCCAGCGAGGCCTATTGCAGGGGAATGAAAAACTGTTTTTT.

The J gene is TRBJ2-7, the V gene TRBV15, with 7 bases identical to TRBD1. Germline CDR1 reads LNHNV; CDR2 reads YYDKDF (reference sequence). V lost 4 bases to trimming and J lost 6 bases; unmatched junction nucleotides: 6. The CDR3 loop spans 13 amino acids. Written as DNA, the CDR3 is TGTGCCACCAGCATAAAACGGGACAGCGAGCAGTACTTC. It encodes CATSIKRDSEQYF.

The chain recombines TRBV5-1 with TRBJ2-5; D unclear. The CDR3 totals 14 residues. Trimming removed 3 bases at V and 0 bases at J, with 9 bases between. The V gene's germline CDR1 is SGHRS and CDR2 YFSETQ. CDR3 loop: CASSWRQYQETQYF. Here the CDR3 DNA reads TGCGCCAGCAGCTGGCGACAATACCAAGAGACCCAGTACTTC. Together with reference TRBV5-1 and TRBJ2-5, the CDR3 gives the full variable domain: KAGVTQTPRYLIKTRGQQVTLSCSPISGHRSVSWYQQTPGQGLQFLFEYFSETQRNKGNFPGRFSGRQFSNSRSEMNVSTLELGDSALYLCASSWRQYQETQYFGPGTRLLVL.